These 6 T cell receptor beta chains came from one sample sequenced in a study of cytomegalovirus exposure and HLA in healthy donors. 13 Jbeta primers and 60 Vbeta primers were used for the PCR. This table comes from immunoSEQ multiplex PCR, and its TCRdb copy is limited to in-frame clones, with some not included. The sample includes around 150,000 clones, 84% seen only once; the top ten take 5% to 7%. The sequenced sample consisted of PBMCs. The receptor source for this set is a man aged 45-65 years in good health and CMV-seropositive.

The rearrangement joins TRBV6-1 to TRBJ2-7, with D perhaps matching TRBD2 (5 bases). The CDR3 is 14 amino acids. V lost 5 bases to trimming and J lost 1 base, with 12 bases between them. CDR1 is MNHNS and CDR2 is SASEGT in the germline V gene. This chain's CDR3 is CASSPPGRSYEQYV. Here the CDR3 DNA reads TGTGCCAGCAGTCCCCCGGGGAGATCCTACGAGCAGTACGTC.

V gene TRBV18 combines with J gene TRBJ1-5; perhaps TRBD1 as D (5 bases). CDR3 size: 16 residues. Germline V gives CDR1 KGHSH, CDR2 LQKENI. Trimming removed 4 bases at V and 2 bases at J, with 15 bases between. The CDR3 DNA is TGTGCCAGCTCACGGGGGGATTCGGTCGGCAATCAGCCCCAGCATTTT. Translation: CASSRGDSVGNQPQHF.

In its sample, this clone was seen once. This chain joins TRBV13 and TRBJ2-2, with a possible D match to TRBD1 (7 bases). V lost 3 bases and J 1 base, leaving 15 bases between the germline ends. There are 17 residues in the CDR3. Germline CDR1 PRHDT, CDR2 FYEKMQ (reference sequence). Written as DNA, the CDR3 is TGTGCCAGCAGCTTCGGCAGGGGGGCTAAGAACACCGGGGAGCTGTTTTTT. This encodes CASSFGRGAKNTGELFF.

V and J are TRBV7-9 and TRBJ2-1, with TRBD2 identical over 10 bases. The CDR3 is 16 amino acids. V trimming: 0 bases; J trimming: 4 bases; junction bases outside the gene matches: 3. Germline CDR1 reads SEHNR; CDR2 reads FQNEAQ (reference sequence). The CDR3 spells CASSLAGLANYNEQFF. CDR3 nucleotide sequence: TGTGCCAGCAGCTTAGCGGGACTAGCGAATTACAATGAGCAGTTCTTC.

This clone was picked up one time. The gene calls are TRBV7-8 and TRBJ2-5; the match to TRBD1 covers 9 bases. CDR1 and CDR2 (germline): SGHVS, FQNEAQ. The CDR3 sequence is 16 residues long. The V gene end was trimmed by 2 bases and the J gene end by 4 bases; junction bases not matched to a gene: 8. The CDR3 protein is CASSLSVDRGRETQYF. CDR3 nucleotides: TGTGCCAGCAGCTTATCGGTGGACAGGGGCCGAGAGACCCAGTACTTC.

The chain is built from TRBV5-4 and TRBJ2-5; perhaps TRBD2 as D (5 bases). V lost 5 bases and J 2 bases, leaving 19 bases between the germline ends. Looked up from germline, CDR1 is SGHNT and CDR2 is YYREEE (reference sequence). CDR3 length equals 16 residues. The CDR3 here is CASSHPSFRGQETQYF. The CDR3 region has the DNA TGTGCCAGCAGTCATCCCTCTTTTCGCGGGCAAGAGACCCAGTACTTC. Variable domain in full (rest from reference TRBV5-4 and TRBJ2-5): ETGVTQSPTHLIKTRGQQVTLRCSSQSGHNTVSWYQQALGQGPQFIFQYYREEENGRGNFPPRFSGLQFPNYSSELNVNALELDDSALYLCASSHPSFRGQETQYFGPGTRLLVL.